Given below is one T cell receptor (beta chain) in context. The source of the sample is a study of blood T cell repertoires in COVID-19. About the research overall: PBMCs, B-cell-depleted T cells, or T cells were the source of the cDNA or gDNA that made up the material.

The protocol was immunoSEQ multiplex PCR, while the TCRdb copy is restricted to in-frame clones and leaves out a portion. The data contain tens of thousands of clones, 75% to 85% of them singletons. The CDR3 has 12 amino acids. Trimming took 4 bases from V and 8 from J; bases not matched to a gene: 3. CDR1 is SQVTM, CDR2 ANQGSEA, per germline. The sample consisted of peripheral blood. This sequence originates from a human donor in a cohort sampled during active COVID-19. The V and J genes are TRBV29-1 and TRBJ2-1, with 9 bases lining up with TRBD2. Written as DNA, the CDR3 is TGCAGCGTTGTTAGCGGGAGCGATGAGCAGTTCTTC. This gives the protein CSVVSGSDEQFF.